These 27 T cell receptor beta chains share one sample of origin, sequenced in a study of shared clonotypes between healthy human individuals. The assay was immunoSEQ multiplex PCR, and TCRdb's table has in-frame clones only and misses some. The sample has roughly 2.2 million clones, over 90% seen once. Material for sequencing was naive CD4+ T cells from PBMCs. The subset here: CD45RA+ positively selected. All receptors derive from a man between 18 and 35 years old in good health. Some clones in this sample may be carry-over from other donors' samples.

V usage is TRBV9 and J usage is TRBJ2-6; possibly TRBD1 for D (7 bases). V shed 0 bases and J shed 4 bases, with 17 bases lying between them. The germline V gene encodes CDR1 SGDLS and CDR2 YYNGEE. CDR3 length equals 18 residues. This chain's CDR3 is CASSVGSGGGSGANVLTF. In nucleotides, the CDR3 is TGTGCCAGCAGCGTAGGGTCAGGGGGAGGTTCCGGGGCCAACGTCCTGACTTTC.

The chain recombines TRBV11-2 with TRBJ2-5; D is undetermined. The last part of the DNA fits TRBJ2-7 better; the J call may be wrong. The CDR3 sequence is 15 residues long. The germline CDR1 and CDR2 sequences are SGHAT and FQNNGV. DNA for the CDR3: TGTGCCAGCAGCTTACGGCTGCCTAGCTCCTACGAGCAGTACTTC. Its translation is CASSLRLPSSYEQYF.

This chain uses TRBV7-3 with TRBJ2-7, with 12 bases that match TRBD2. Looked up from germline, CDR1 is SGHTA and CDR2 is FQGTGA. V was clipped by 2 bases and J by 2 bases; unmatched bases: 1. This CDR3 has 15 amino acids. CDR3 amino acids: CASSLSSGGAYEQYF. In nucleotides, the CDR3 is TGTGCCAGCAGCTTATCTAGCGGGGGGGCCTACGAGCAGTACTTC.

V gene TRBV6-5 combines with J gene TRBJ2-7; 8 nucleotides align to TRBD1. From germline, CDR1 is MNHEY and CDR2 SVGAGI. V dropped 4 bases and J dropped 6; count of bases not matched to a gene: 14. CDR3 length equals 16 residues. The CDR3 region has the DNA TGTGCCAGCAGTTCCCTGGGCGCGTCAGGGGGCGTCGAGCAGTACTTC. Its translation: CASSSLGASGGVEQYF.

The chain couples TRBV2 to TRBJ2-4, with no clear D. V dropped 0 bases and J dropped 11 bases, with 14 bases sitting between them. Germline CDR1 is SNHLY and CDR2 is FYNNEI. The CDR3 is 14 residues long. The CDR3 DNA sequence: TGTGCCAGCAGTGAAGCCCCGAACTACTTCCTTCAGTACTTC. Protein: CASSEAPNYFLQYF.

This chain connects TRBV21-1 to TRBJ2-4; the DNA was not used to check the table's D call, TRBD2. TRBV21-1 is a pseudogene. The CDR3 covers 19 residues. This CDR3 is CASSKGMASGTVAKNIQYF. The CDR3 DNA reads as TGTGCCAGCAGCAAGGGTATGGCTAGCGGGACGGTAGCCAAAAACATTCAGTACTTC.

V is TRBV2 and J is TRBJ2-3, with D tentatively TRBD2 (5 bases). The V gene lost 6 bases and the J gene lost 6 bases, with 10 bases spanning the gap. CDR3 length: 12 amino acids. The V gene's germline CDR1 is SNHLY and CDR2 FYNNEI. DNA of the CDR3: TGTGCCAGCAGCCTTAGAGGGGATACGCAGTATTTT. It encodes CASSLRGDTQYF.

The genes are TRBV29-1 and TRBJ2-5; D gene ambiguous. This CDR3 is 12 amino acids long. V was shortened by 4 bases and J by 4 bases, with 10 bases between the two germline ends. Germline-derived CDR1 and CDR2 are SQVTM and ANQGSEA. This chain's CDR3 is CSVVGPVETQYF. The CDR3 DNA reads TGCAGCGTTGTAGGCCCCGTAGAGACCCAGTACTTC.

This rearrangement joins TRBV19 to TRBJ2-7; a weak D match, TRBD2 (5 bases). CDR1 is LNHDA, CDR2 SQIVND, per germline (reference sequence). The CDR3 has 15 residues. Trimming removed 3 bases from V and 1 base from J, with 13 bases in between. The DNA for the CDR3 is TGTGCCAGTAGTATCGGGGTCATGGGGTCCTACGAGCAGTACTTC. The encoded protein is CASSIGVMGSYEQYF.

The DNA for the CDR3 is TGTGCCAGTAGTATAGGACCTTATAGCACAGATACGCAGTATTTT. Its protein is CASSIGPYSTDTQYF. This chain joins TRBV19 and TRBJ2-3; no clear D. The CDR3 totals 15 residues. The V end was cut by 1 base, the J end by 0 bases, with 8 bases between. Germline loops: CDR1 LNHDA, CDR2 SQIVND (reference sequence).

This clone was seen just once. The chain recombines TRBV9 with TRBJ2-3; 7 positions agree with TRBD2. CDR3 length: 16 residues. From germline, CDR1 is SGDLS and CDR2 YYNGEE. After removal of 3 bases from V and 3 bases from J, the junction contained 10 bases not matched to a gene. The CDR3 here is CASSGRGEAATDTQYF. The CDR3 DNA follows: TGTGCCAGCAGCGGACGGGGGGAGGCGGCGACAGATACGCAGTATTTT.

The CDR3 coding sequence is TGTGCCAGCACCCCCGAGATGGGGCGGAGGGAGCAGTACTTC. This codes for CASTPEMGRREQYF. The chain carries TRBV6-6 and TRBJ2-7; D might be TRBD1 or TRBD2, each matching 5 bases. V lost 7 bases and J 7 bases, leaving 20 bases between the germline ends. Germline values: CDR1 MNHNY, CDR2 SVGAGI (reference sequence). The CDR3 totals 14 residues.

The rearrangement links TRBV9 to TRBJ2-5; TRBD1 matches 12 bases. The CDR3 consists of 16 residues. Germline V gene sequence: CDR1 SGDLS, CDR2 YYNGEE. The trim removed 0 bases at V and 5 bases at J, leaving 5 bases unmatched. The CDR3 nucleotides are TGTGCCAGCAGCGTAGGGGGACAGGGGGCCGGGGAGACCCAGTACTTC. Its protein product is CASSVGGQGAGETQYF.

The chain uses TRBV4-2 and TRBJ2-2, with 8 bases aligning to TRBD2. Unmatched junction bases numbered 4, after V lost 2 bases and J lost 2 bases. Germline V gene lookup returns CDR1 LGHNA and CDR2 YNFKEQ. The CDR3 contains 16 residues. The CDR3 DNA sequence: TGTGCCAGCAGCCAACAGACTAGCGAAAACACCGGGGAGCTGTTTTTT. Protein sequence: CASSQQTSENTGELFF.

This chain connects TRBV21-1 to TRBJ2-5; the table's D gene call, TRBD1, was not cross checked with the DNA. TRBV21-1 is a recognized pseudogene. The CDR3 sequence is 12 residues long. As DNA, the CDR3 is TGTGACAGGACAGGGGGAGGAGAGACCCAGTACTTC. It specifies CDRTGGGETQYF.

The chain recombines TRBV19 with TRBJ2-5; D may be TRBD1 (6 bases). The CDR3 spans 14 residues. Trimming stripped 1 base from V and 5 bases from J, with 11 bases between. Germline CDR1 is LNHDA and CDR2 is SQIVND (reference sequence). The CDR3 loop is CASSIGNRDETQYF. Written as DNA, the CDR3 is TGTGCCAGTAGTATAGGGAACAGGGATGAGACCCAGTACTTC.

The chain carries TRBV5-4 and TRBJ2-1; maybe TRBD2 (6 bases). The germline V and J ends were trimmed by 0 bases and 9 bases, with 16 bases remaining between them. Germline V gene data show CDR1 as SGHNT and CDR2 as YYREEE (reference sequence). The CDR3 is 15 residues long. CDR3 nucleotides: TGTGCCAGCAGCTTGGCCGGGACTCCCCCTTTTGAGCAGTTCTTC. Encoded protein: CASSLAGTPPFEQFF.

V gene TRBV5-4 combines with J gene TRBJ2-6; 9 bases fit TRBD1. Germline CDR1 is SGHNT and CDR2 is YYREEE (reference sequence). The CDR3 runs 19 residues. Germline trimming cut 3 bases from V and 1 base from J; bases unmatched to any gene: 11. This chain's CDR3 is CASSSRGRDRESGANVLTF. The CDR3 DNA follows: TGTGCCAGCAGCTCTAGAGGCCGGGACAGGGAATCTGGGGCCAACGTCCTGACTTTC.

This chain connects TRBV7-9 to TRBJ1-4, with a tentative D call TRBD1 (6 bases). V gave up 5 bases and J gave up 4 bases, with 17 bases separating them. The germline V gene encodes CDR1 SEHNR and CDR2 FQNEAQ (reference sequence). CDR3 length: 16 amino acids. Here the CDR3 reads CASSPVKGQINEKLFF. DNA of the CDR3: TGTGCCAGCAGCCCTGTTAAGGGACAAATTAATGAAAAACTGTTTTTT.

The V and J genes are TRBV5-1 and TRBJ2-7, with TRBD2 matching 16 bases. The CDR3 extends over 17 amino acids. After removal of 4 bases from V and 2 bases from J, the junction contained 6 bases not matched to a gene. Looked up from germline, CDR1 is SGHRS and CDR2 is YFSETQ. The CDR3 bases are TGCGCCAGCAGCCCGGGACTAGCGGGAGGGCCCCCCTACGAGCAGTACTTC. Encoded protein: CASSPGLAGGPPYEQYF.

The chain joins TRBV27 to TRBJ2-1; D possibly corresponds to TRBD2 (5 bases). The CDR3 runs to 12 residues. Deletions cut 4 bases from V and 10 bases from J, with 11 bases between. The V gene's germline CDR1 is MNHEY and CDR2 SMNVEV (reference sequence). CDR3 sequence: CASSSDWREQFF. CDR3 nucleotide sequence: TGTGCCAGCAGTTCCGACTGGAGGGAGCAGTTCTTC.

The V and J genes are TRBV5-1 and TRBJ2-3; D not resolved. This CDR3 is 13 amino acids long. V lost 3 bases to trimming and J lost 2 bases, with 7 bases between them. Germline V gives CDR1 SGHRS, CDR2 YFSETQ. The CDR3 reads CASSSRTTDTQYF. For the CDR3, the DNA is TGCGCCAGCAGCTCAAGGACCACAGATACGCAGTATTTT.

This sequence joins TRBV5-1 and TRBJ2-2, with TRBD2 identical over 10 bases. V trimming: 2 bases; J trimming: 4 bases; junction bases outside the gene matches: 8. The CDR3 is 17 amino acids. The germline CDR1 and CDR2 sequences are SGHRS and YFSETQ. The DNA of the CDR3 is TGCGCCAGCAGCTTCCTAGCGGGAGTAGGTAGCACCGGGGAGCTGTTTTTT. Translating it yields CASSFLAGVGSTGELFF.

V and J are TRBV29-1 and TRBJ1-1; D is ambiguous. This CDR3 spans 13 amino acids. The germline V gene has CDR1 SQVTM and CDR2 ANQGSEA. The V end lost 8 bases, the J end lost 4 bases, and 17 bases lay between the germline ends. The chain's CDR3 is CSTRRTRGTEAFF. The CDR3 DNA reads TGCAGCACGCGTCGAACGCGGGGCACTGAAGCTTTCTTT.

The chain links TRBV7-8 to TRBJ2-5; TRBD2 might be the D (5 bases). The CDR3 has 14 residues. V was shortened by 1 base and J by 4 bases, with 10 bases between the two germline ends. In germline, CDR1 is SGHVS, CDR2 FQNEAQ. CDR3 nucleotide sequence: TGTGCCAGCAGCTTAGTTGGCGGGCGAGAGACCCAGTACTTC. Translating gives CASSLVGGRETQYF.

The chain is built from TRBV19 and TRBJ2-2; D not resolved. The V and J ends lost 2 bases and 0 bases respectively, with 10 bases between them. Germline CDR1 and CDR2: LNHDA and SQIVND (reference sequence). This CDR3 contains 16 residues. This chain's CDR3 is CASSIKGGSNTGELFF. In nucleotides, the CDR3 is TGTGCCAGTAGTATAAAGGGTGGTTCGAACACCGGGGAGCTGTTTTTT.

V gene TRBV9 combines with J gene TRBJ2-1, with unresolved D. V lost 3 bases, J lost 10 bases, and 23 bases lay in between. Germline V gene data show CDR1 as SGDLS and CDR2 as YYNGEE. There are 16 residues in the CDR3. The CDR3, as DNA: TGTGCCAGCAGCGACGAGGCGTACCGGGCCCTCGAAGAGCAGTTCTTC. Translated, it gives CASSDEAYRALEEQFF.